This T cell receptor (beta chain) was identified during a study of control samples from healthy donors and cancer patients. The ends were cut back, 3 bases at V and 3 bases at J, with 3 bases in the middle. CDR3 length: 12 amino acids. Method: immunoSEQ multiplex PCR; TCRdb's copy keeps in-frame clones and lacks some. The sample has about 83,000 clones; roughly nine tenths are singletons. The TCR sequence derives from a man aged 50 to 60 in good health. The material sequenced was blood. This chain connects TRBV12-3 or TRBV12-4 to TRBJ1-3, with D unclear. This chain's CDR3 is CASSFLGNTIYF. The CDR3 bases are TGTGCCAGCAGTTTTCTTGGAAACACCATATATTTT.